This is a list of T cell receptor beta chains from one sample in a study of shared clonotypes between healthy human individuals. Sequencing used immunoSEQ multiplex PCR; TCRdb keeps in-frame clones, though not all of them. Counted here are roughly 2 million clones, almost 96% occurring once; the ten biggest clones make up roughly 0.13%. Sample: naive CD4+ T cells sorted from blood. The receptors originated from a man between 18 and 29 years old in good health. Both conserved end residues are part of each CDR3. D genes are given only for firm matches. Only some rows state a clone size, as once, few, many or a class for expanded clones.

TRBD1	TRBV10-3	TRBJ2-5	NA	CAISATGVLGETQYF	TGTGCCATCAGTGCGACAGGGGTTCTAGGGGAGACCCAGTACTTC
NA	TRBV12-5	TRBJ1-5	NA	CASGLDDQPQHF	TGTGCTAGTGGTTTGGACGATCAGCCCCAGCATTTT
TRBD1	TRBV19	TRBJ1-5	NA	CATATTGSNQPQHF	TGTGCCACCGCCACGACAGGGAGCAATCAGCCCCAGCATTTT
TRBD2	TRBV7-8	TRBJ2-1	NA	CASSFWTSGLNEQFF	TGTGCCAGCAGCTTTTGGACTAGCGGCCTCAATGAGCAGTTCTTC
TRBD2	TRBV2	TRBJ2-1	NA	CASSEGLAGAEQFF	TGTGCCAGCAGTGAGGGGCTAGCGGGTGCTGAGCAGTTCTTC
TRBD1	TRBV6-5	TRBJ1-1	once	CASMLAGTVNTEAFF	TGTGCCAGCATGCTTGCCGGGACAGTGAACACTGAAGCTTTCTTT
TRBD1	TRBV11-2	TRBJ2-7	once	CASSDPSWDRSSYEQYF	TGTGCCAGCAGCGACCCTTCTTGGGACAGATCCTCCTACGAGCAGTACTTC
NA	TRBV10-3	TRBJ2-2	NA	CAISETGGSGELFF	TGTGCCATCAGTGAGACCGGGGGATCCGGGGAGCTGTTTTTT
NA	TRBV18	TRBJ2-3	NA	CASSPYPDTFSTDTQYF	TGTGCCAGCTCACCCTACCCGGACACTTTTAGCACAGATACGCAGTATTTT
NA	TRBV15	TRBJ1-6	NA	CATSREWGGNSPLHF	TGTGCCACCAGCAGAGAATGGGGGGGAAATTCACCCCTCCACTTT
TRBD2	TRBV5-1	TRBJ2-5	NA	CASSLLGTSEETQYF	TGCGCCAGCAGCTTGCTTGGGACTAGCGAAGAGACCCAGTACTTC
TRBD2	TRBV6-5	TRBJ2-2	NA	CASSYTPSGRTGELFF	TGTGCCAGCAGTTACACTCCTAGCGGGAGGACCGGGGAGCTGTTTTTT
NA	TRBV7-9	TRBJ2-3	NA	CASSLTLRDTDTQYF	TGTGCCAGCAGCTTAACTCTGCGGGACACAGATACGCAGTATTTT
TRBD1	TRBV5-4	TRBJ1-1	once	CASSLKQGVDTEAFF	TGTGCCAGCAGCTTGAAGCAGGGGGTTGACACTGAAGCTTTCTTT
TRBD1	TRBV10-3	TRBJ2-5	NA	CATGTGGEETQYF	TGTGCCACCGGGACAGGGGGCGAAGAGACCCAGTACTTC
NA	TRBV12-1	TRBJ2-7	NA	CASSPTSGRPPYEQYF	TGTGCCAGCAGCCCCACTAGCGGGAGGCCTCCCTACGAGCAGTACTTC
NA	TRBV27	TRBJ1-6	NA	CASSLWTDSSPLHF	TGTGCCAGCAGTTTATGGACAGATAGTTCACCCCTCCACTTT
NA	TRBV7-8	TRBJ2-1	NA	CASSLARLPRSYNEQFF	TGTGCCAGCAGCTTAGCGCGGCTCCCCAGATCCTACAATGAGCAGTTCTTC
NA	TRBV18	TRBJ1-2	NA	CASSFKGPNYGYTF	TGTGCCAGCTCATTCAAGGGGCCTAACTATGGCTACACCTTC
NA	TRBV19	TRBJ2-2	NA	CASSPPLAGELFF	TGTGCCAGTAGTCCTCCCCTTGCCGGGGAGCTGTTTTTT
TRBD1	TRBV6-1	TRBJ2-7	NA	CASSAQGSEVEQYF	TGTGCCAGCAGTGCACAGGGGAGTGAAGTCGAGCAGTACTTC
TRBD1	TRBV5-4	TRBJ2-2	NA	CASSGTGGNTGELFF	TGTGCCAGCAGCGGAACAGGGGGGAACACCGGGGAGCTGTTTTTT
NA	TRBV2	TRBJ2-5	NA	CASRGGQETQYF	TGTGCCAGTAGGGGCGGTCAAGAGACCCAGTACTTC
NA	TRBV11-2	TRBJ2-5	NA	CASTLGSAETQYF	TGTGCCAGCACACTAGGATCGGCAGAGACCCAGTACTTC
NA	TRBV6-5	TRBJ1-6	NA	CASSYTRQDNSPLHF	TGTGCCAGCAGTTACACCAGACAGGACAATTCACCCCTCCACTTT
NA	TRBV10-1	TRBJ1-2	few	CASSAEPYGYTF	TGCGCCAGCAGCGCGGAACCTTATGGCTACACCTTC
NA	TRBV20-1	TRBJ1-4	NA	CSAARNEKLFF	TGCAGTGCTGCGCGAAATGAAAAACTGTTTTTT
NA	TRBV5-1	TRBJ2-7	NA	CASSPTSAVEQYF	TGCGCCAGCAGCCCGACCTCCGCCGTCGAGCAGTACTTC